Below, one T cell receptor (beta chain) is given with its context. TCRdb's table, derived via immunoSEQ multiplex PCR, lists solely in-frame clones and lacks some. The sample shows roughly 400,000 clones, roughly nine tenths of them seen only once. Grouping used clinical history reported by participants in a survey and questionnaire. What the recovered Cohort 3 donors had was two negative PCRs, clearance, or symptom resolution. This sample stems from a study of blood T cell repertoires in COVID-19. Looking at the study overall: The origin of the acute and convalescent COVID-19 samples was the United States, Italy and Spain. Sources were T cells, B-cell-depleted T cells, or PBMCs; the material itself was cDNA or gDNA.

The trim removed 6 bases at V and 5 bases at J, leaving 9 bases unmatched. CDR3 length: 14 amino acids. CDR1 and CDR2 from the germline V gene are SGHRS and YFSETQ. The genes are TRBV5-1 and TRBJ2-7; TRBD2 matches 9 bases. The sequencing input was PBMCs or T cells enriched from blood (not recorded which). The clonotype comes from a man younger than 45 who had recovered from COVID-19. CDR3 region: CASKIGTSRDEQYF. DNA for the CDR3: TGCGCCAGCAAGATTGGGACTAGCAGAGACGAGCAGTACTTC.